The source of this TCR beta chain is a study of blood T cells in healthy people across ages. A second PCR of about 6 to 12 cycles used a sample-barcoded 5' primer and a J-beta primer mix. In TCRdb, the 5' RACE reads were re-called with MiXCR into one record per CDR3 protein. The sample shows 1.5 million to 2 million distinct CDR3 sequences, around half of them seen only once. V lost 6 bases, J lost 7 bases, and 14 bases lay in between. Germline V CDR1 and CDR2: SGHTA, FQGTGA. The CDR3 contains 13 residues. This sequence was found in a woman aged 40 to 50 in good health. Sequencing used blood. This chain links TRBV7-3 with TRBJ2-3; D is unclear. The CDR3 DNA follows: TGTGCCAGCAGGGCCTCCAGGTTAAATACGCAGTATTTT. Translation: CASRASRLNTQYF.